Below are 13 T cell receptor beta chains sequenced from a single sample in a study of blood T cell repertoires in COVID-19. The table came from immunoSEQ multiplex PCR; TCRdb's copy has only in-frame clones and leaves some out. The data contain about 260,000 clones, 75% to 95% of them singletons. Sequences were obtained from PBMCs or T cells enriched from blood (not recorded which). These receptors all stem from a man in his forties or fifties who had been exposed to COVID-19.

This chain links TRBV4-1 with TRBJ1-2; no clear D gene. The germline CDR1 and CDR2 sequences are MGHRA and YSYEKL. The V and J ends lost 0 bases and 8 bases respectively, with 16 bases between them. This CDR3 comprises 15 residues. CDR3 sequence: CASSQDRSVIEGYTF. As DNA, the CDR3 is TGCGCCAGCAGCCAAGATAGGAGCGTAATAGAGGGCTACACCTTC.

The rearrangement links TRBV28 to TRBJ1-6; D is unresolved. Germline V gene lookup returns CDR1 MDHEN and CDR2 SYDVKM. V lost 6 bases and J lost 9, with 9 bases in between. The CDR3 consists of 12 residues. CDR3 residues: CASSPPVSPLHF. Written as DNA, the CDR3 is TGTGCCAGCAGCCCGCCAGTTTCACCCCTCCACTTT.

The chain joins TRBV6-1 to TRBJ1-2; 7 nucleotides line up with TRBD1. Germline trimming cut 3 bases from V and 4 bases from J; bases unmatched to any gene: 5. The CDR3 covers 14 residues. Per germline, CDR1 MNHNS and CDR2 SASEGT. The DNA of the CDR3 is TGTGCCAGCAGTGAGGAGACAGGGCCCTATGGCTACACCTTC. This codes for CASSEETGPYGYTF.

This chain connects TRBV19 to TRBJ2-2, with TRBD2 matching 9 bases. Germline lookup yields CDR1 LNHDA and CDR2 SQIVND (reference sequence). Unmatched junction bases numbered 9, after V lost 6 bases and J lost 10 bases. The CDR3 consists of 14 residues. The CDR3 DNA reads TGTGCCAGTAGGATTAGCGGGAGTAGTGAGGAGCTGTTTTTT. It specifies CASRISGSSEELFF.

The chain recombines TRBV24-1 with TRBJ2-6; perhaps TRBD2 as D (5 bases). The CDR3 contains 14 residues. V lost 4 bases, J lost 2 bases, and 5 bases lay in between. Germline CDR1 reads KGHDR; CDR2 reads SFDVKD. The CDR3 DNA reads as TGTGCCACCAGTGAGAGGGCTGGGGCCAACGTCCTGACTTTC. Residues: CATSERAGANVLTF.

The chain couples TRBV5-6 to TRBJ2-3; TRBD1 agrees at 7 bases. The CDR3 totals 16 residues. Trimming cost V 4 bases and J 6 bases; bases outside gene matches: 14. From germline, CDR1 is SGHDT and CDR2 YYEEEE. The CDR3 DNA sequence: TGTGCCAGCAGCCCACGGACAGGCTCTCGGGCGGATACGCAGTATTTT. This gives the protein CASSPRTGSRADTQYF.

This clone was counted a single time. CDR3 residues: CASSLSGDYNEKLFF. In DNA, the CDR3 is TGTGCCAGCAGTTTGTCGGGGGATTATAATGAAAAACTGTTTTTT. The gene calls are TRBV28 and TRBJ1-4, with a possible D match to TRBD1 (5 bases). Germline lookup yields CDR1 MDHEN and CDR2 SYDVKM. Trimming removed 3 bases from V and 4 bases from J, with 12 bases in between. The CDR3 runs 15 residues.

The gene calls are TRBV5-6 and TRBJ2-2, with TRBD2 identical over 10 bases. Looked up from germline, CDR1 is SGHDT and CDR2 is YYEEEE. Trimming took 4 bases from V and 5 from J; bases not matched to a gene: 5. The CDR3 contains 15 residues. CDR3 sequence (DNA): TGTGCCAGCAGCCAGAGACTAGCGGGTACCGGGGAGCTGTTTTTT. It specifies CASSQRLAGTGELFF.

This chain links TRBV6-4 with TRBJ1-1; no firm D call. The CDR3 is made up of 11 amino acids. V lost 6 bases and J lost 8, with 10 bases in between. Germline V gene data show CDR1 as MRHNA and CDR2 as SNTAGT. Here the CDR3 reads CASRRGTEAFF. The CDR3 bases are TGTGCCAGCAGACGAGGTACAGAAGCTTTCTTT.

The chain joins TRBV10-3 to TRBJ1-2; TRBD1 matches at 7 bases. Germline-derived CDR1 and CDR2 are ENHRY and SYGVKD. The CDR3 has 15 residues. The trim removed 1 base at V and 2 bases at J, leaving 4 bases unmatched. CDR3 amino acids: CAISEFYRGNYGYTF. As DNA, the CDR3 is TGTGCCATCAGTGAGTTTTACAGGGGAAACTATGGCTACACCTTC.

The chain combines TRBV5-1 with TRBJ2-2; D might be TRBD2 (6 bases). CDR1 is SGHRS, CDR2 YFSETQ, per germline. The CDR3 runs to 16 residues. Trimming removed 5 bases from V and 5 bases from J, with 19 bases in between. CDR3 in amino acids: CASRIGSGGRTGELFF. The DNA of the CDR3 is TGCGCCAGCAGAATTGGTTCCGGGGGACGGACCGGGGAGCTGTTTTTT.

CDR3 amino acids: CASGLAPGGQYF. The CDR3 DNA sequence: TGTGCTAGTGGTTTGGCCCCTGGCGGGCAGTACTTC. V is TRBV12-5 and J is TRBJ2-7; unclear D gene. Trimming pared 1 base from V and 9 bases from J, leaving 10 bases between. Germline V gives CDR1 LGHNT, CDR2 FRNRAP. There are 12 residues in the CDR3.

The chain has TRBV6-5 and TRBJ2-3; weak D call: TRBD2 (6 bases). V was trimmed by 7 bases and J by 0 bases, leaving 11 bases between them. Looked up from germline, CDR1 is MNHEY and CDR2 is SVGAGI. The length of the CDR3 is 14 residues. In DNA form, the CDR3 reads TGTGCCAGCACCCAGGAGGGCAGCACAGATACGCAGTATTTT. This encodes CASTQEGSTDTQYF.